The entry below describes one T cell receptor (beta chain). What it binds is not known. CDR3 length equals 13 residues. The J segment lost 5 bases and the V segment lost 7 bases, leaving 4 bases of the junction unmatched. Germline V gene lookup returns CDR1 LNHDA and CDR2 SQIVND (reference sequence). The data were taken from a study of T cell responses to AZD1222 COVID-19 vaccine. The study, taken as a whole, reports: Among the donors, most were white British and more were female, and clonal diversity was possibly underestimated. Vaccination with two AZD1222 doses was followed by a rise in Spike-specific TCR breadth and depth. Only six or seven AZD1222 recipients tested seropositive at baseline.

Clones were sequenced by immunoSEQ multiplex PCR, and TCRdb holds only the in-frame ones, with some missing. The data show about 120,000 clones, roughly 84% seen once. This chain joins TRBV19 and TRBJ1-1, with 10 bases lining up with TRBD1. This specimen was peripheral blood, taken on day 0 of AZD1222 vaccination. The receptor comes from an adult in good health. The CDR3 sequence: CASIAGQGTEAFF. In DNA form, the CDR3 reads TGTGCCAGTATCGCGGGACAGGGGACTGAAGCTTTCTTT.